What follows are 18 T cell receptor beta chains derived from one specimen sequenced in a study of technical replicates of blood from several donors. Generated by immunoSEQ multiplex PCR, the TCRdb table keeps only in-frame clones and is missing some. The sample records roughly 70,000 clones, roughly nine tenths being singletons. The specimen sequenced was PBMCs. The receptors here all came from a human donor in good health. Some clones in this sample may be carry-over from other donors' samples.

V gene TRBV18 combines with J gene TRBJ2-2; TRBD1 aligns across 9 bases. CDR3 size: 14 residues. CDR1 and CDR2 from the germline V gene are KGHSH and LQKENI. J lost 5 bases, V lost 8 bases, and 6 bases had no gene match. The CDR3 coding sequence is TGTGCCAGCAGGACAGGGGTTCGGACCGGGGAGCTGTTTTTT. Protein: CASRTGVRTGELFF.

The chain uses TRBV5-1 and TRBJ1-2; D is uncertain. Germline CDR1 reads SGHRS; CDR2 reads YFSETQ. This CDR3 has 14 residues. Trimming took 0 bases from V and 4 from J, leaving 10 bases between them. CDR3 in amino acids: CASSLAAGIYGYTF. The CDR3, as DNA: TGCGCCAGCAGCTTGGCGGCGGGTATCTATGGCTACACCTTC.

V and J are TRBV4-1 and TRBJ2-1, with 11 bases lining up with TRBD2. The J segment lost 4 bases and the V segment lost 2 bases, leaving 7 bases of the junction unmatched. From germline, CDR1 is MGHRA and CDR2 YSYEKL. The CDR3 runs 17 residues. The CDR3 loop is CASSQSTGLAEYNEQFF. CDR3 nucleotides: TGCGCCAGCAGCCAATCCACGGGACTAGCGGAGTACAATGAGCAGTTCTTC.

The V gene is TRBV5-4, the J gene TRBJ2-7, with D perhaps TRBD2 (6 bases). The CDR3 has 14 residues. With 7 bases removed from V and 2 bases from J, the gap between germline ends came to 16 bases. Looked up from germline, CDR1 is SGHNT and CDR2 is YYREEE (reference sequence). CDR3 amino acids: CASSEDLATYEQYF. CDR3 coding DNA: TGTGCCAGCTCCGAGGATCTAGCGACCTACGAGCAGTACTTC. The whole variable domain, remainder taken from reference TRBV5-4 and TRBJ2-7, is ETGVTQSPTHLIKTRGQQVTLRCSSQSGHNTVSWYQQALGQGPQFIFQYYREEENGRGNFPPRFSGLQFPNYSSELNVNALELDDSALYLCASSEDLATYEQYFGPGTRLTVT.

This clone is a singleton in its sample. This chain uses TRBV7-2 with TRBJ2-1; maybe TRBD1 (5 bases). V lost 5 bases to trimming and J lost 0 bases, with 11 bases between them. Germline V gene data show CDR1 as SGHTA and CDR2 as FQGNSA. The CDR3 runs 15 residues. The CDR3 coding sequence is TGTGCCAGCAGCCCTCAGGGCGTCTCCTACAATGAGCAGTTCTTC. Translation: CASSPQGVSYNEQFF.

This rearrangement joins TRBV9 to TRBJ1-6, with 11 bases fitting TRBD1. The ends lost 4 bases at V and 10 bases at J; junction bases unmatched: 7. The CDR3 consists of 15 residues. CDR1 SGDLS and CDR2 YYNGEE come from the germline V gene. CDR3 sequence: CASSTSGQGGSPLHF. CDR3 DNA sequence: TGTGCCAGCAGCACCTCGGGACAGGGGGGCTCACCCCTCCACTTT.

The chain carries TRBV18 and TRBJ2-7; TRBD1 agrees at 9 bases. The CDR3 consists of 17 residues. The germline CDR1 and CDR2 sequences are KGHSH and LQKENI. The V and J ends lost 2 bases and 4 bases, in that order; junction bases with no gene match: 12. The CDR3 reads CASSPSPQGARGYEQYF. CDR3 sequence (DNA): TGTGCCAGCTCACCATCCCCACAGGGGGCTAGGGGGTACGAGCAGTACTTC.

The chain carries TRBV4-1 and TRBJ2-7; D is undetermined. CDR3 length equals 14 residues. From germline, CDR1 is MGHRA and CDR2 YSYEKL. Trimming left V 7 bases short and J 1 base short, with 14 bases between. CDR3 amino acids: CASTDFLSSYEQYF. The DNA for the CDR3 is TGCGCCAGCACCGATTTCCTATCGTCCTACGAGCAGTACTTC.

The chain has TRBV7-5 and TRBJ2-1; the table's D call, TRBD2, was not checked against the DNA. TRBV7-5 represents a pseudogene. The CDR3 is 15 residues long. In DNA form, the CDR3 reads TGTGTCAGAAGCCCGGGGTGTTTCTCCTACAATGAGCAGTTCTTC. It encodes CVRSPGCFSYNEQFF.

The chain joins TRBV6-4 to TRBJ2-7; TRBD2 matches 9 bases. Germline CDR1 reads MRHNA; CDR2 reads SNTAGT. The length of the CDR3 is 19 residues. V lost 7 bases and J lost 7; bases outside the gene matches: 26. The CDR3 sequence is CASTLPSAFLAGRGCEQYF. In nucleotides, the CDR3 is TGTGCCAGCACCCTCCCATCTGCTTTCCTAGCGGGGAGGGGCTGTGAGCAGTACTTC.

The rearrangement uses TRBV7-6 and TRBJ2-7, with D tentatively TRBD1 (6 bases). The CDR3 spans 15 residues. With 5 bases removed from V and 2 bases from J, the gap between germline ends came to 16 bases. The germline CDR1 and CDR2 sequences are SGHVS and FNYEAQ. CDR3: CASSPGYQGPYEQYF. CDR3 coding DNA: TGTGCCAGCAGCCCAGGGTACCAGGGGCCCTACGAGCAGTACTTC.

This clone was observed once. The chain uses TRBV9 and TRBJ1-3, with D uncertain. Trimming took off 0 bases at V and 4 bases at J, with 11 bases between the two ends. The CDR3 contains 15 residues. CDR1 is SGDLS, CDR2 YYNGEE, per germline. CDR3 nucleotide sequence: TGTGCCAGCAGCGTAGTCCCTGTGGCCGGAAACACCATATATTTT. Translating gives CASSVVPVAGNTIYF. The variable domain in full, with the rest retrieved from reference TRBV9 and TRBJ1-3, is DSGVTQTPKHLITATGQRVTLRCSPRSGDLSVYWYQQSLDQGLQFLIQYYNGEERAKGNILERFSAQQFPDLHSELNLSSLELGDSALYFCASSVVPVAGNTIYFGEGSWLTVV.

V is TRBV2 and J is TRBJ2-7; D remains unclear. V was cut by 5 bases and J by 4 bases, with 6 bases left in between. This CDR3 contains 11 residues. Germline V gene data show CDR1 as SNHLY and CDR2 as FYNNEI. CDR3 sequence reads: CASSNSYEQYF. CDR3 nucleotides: TGTGCCAGCAGTAACTCTTACGAGCAGTACTTC.

The chain links TRBV5-1 to TRBJ2-7, with D hard to call. CDR3 size: 14 residues. The germline V gene encodes CDR1 SGHRS and CDR2 YFSETQ. V lost 1 base, J lost 2 bases, and 10 bases lay in between. CDR3 in DNA: TGCGCCAGCAGCTTGTACGGCAGGACCTACGAGCAGTACTTC. It is translated as CASSLYGRTYEQYF.

V is TRBV18 and J is TRBJ2-1; TRBD2 agrees at 12 bases. Germline V lookup: CDR1 KGHSH, CDR2 LQKENI. CDR3 size: 16 residues. With 2 bases clipped from V and 6 bases from J, the junction kept 5 bases outside the gene matches. The CDR3 DNA reads TGTGCCAGCTCACCAACCCGACTAGCGGGAGTCAATGAGCAGTTCTTC. This encodes CASSPTRLAGVNEQFF.

This chain connects TRBV7-8 to TRBJ2-2; no reliable D call. Trimming removed 3 bases at V and 5 bases at J, with 4 bases between. The CDR3 is 12 amino acids. Germline assignment: CDR1 SGHVS and CDR2 FQNEAQ. CDR3 DNA: TGTGCCAGCAGCTTGAGGACCGGGGAGCTGTTTTTT. Its protein product is CASSLRTGELFF.

This rearrangement joins TRBV4-2 to TRBJ1-5; TRBD1 is a possible D gene (5 bases). V was shortened by 0 bases and J by 15 bases, with 15 bases between the two germline ends. CDR3 length: 13 amino acids. Germline CDR1 reads LGHNA; CDR2 reads YNFKEQ. The CDR3 DNA is TGTGCCAGCAGCCAAGAAAGGGGCCTTCCACCGCATTTT. Its protein product is CASSQERGLPPHF.

This clone was seen a handful of times. This rearrangement joins TRBV6-1 to TRBJ1-2, with 7 nucleotides matching TRBD1. V lost 7 bases and J lost 7; bases outside the gene matches: 6. Germline V lookup: CDR1 MNHNS, CDR2 SASEGT. The CDR3 spans 12 residues. In DNA form, the CDR3 reads TGTGCCAGCACGACAGGGCAGAGTGGCTACACCTTC. It is translated as CASTTGQSGYTF.